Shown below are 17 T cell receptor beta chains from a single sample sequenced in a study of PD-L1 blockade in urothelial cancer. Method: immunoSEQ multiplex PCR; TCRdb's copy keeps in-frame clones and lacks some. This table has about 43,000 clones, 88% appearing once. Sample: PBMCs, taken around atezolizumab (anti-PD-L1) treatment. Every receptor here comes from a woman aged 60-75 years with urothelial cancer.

The CDR3 spells CASSSDTASYEQYF. The CDR3 DNA sequence: TGTGCCAGCAGCTCCGACACAGCTTCCTACGAGCAGTACTTC. The chain employs TRBV7-2 and TRBJ2-7, with D uncertain. In germline, CDR1 is SGHTA, CDR2 FQGNSA. The CDR3 has 14 amino acids. V lost 4 bases and J lost 1, with 11 bases in between.

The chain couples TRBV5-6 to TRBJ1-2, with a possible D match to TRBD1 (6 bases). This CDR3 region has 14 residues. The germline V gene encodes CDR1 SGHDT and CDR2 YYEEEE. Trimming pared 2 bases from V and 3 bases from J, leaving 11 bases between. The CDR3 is CASSFPSGDYGYTF. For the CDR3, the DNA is TGTGCCAGCAGCTTTCCCTCAGGGGACTATGGCTACACCTTC.

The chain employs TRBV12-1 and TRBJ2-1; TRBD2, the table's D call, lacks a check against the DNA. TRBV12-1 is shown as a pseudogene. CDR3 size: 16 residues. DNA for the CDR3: TGTGCCAATATAAACATGCCGGGGAGCTCCTACAATGAGCAGTTCTTC. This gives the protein CANINMPGSSYNEQFF.

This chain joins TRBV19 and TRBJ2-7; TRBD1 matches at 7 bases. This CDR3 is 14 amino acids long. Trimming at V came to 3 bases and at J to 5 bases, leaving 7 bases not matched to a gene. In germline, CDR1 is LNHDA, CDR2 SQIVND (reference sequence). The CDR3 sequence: CASSISGGPDEQYF. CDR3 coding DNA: TGTGCCAGTAGTATTTCAGGGGGTCCGGACGAGCAGTACTTC.

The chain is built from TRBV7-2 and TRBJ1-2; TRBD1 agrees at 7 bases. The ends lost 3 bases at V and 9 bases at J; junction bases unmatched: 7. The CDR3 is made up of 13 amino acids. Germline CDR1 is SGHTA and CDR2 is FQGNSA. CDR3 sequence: CASSFETGRRYTF. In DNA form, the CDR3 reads TGTGCCAGCAGCTTCGAGACAGGGCGCCGCTACACCTTC.

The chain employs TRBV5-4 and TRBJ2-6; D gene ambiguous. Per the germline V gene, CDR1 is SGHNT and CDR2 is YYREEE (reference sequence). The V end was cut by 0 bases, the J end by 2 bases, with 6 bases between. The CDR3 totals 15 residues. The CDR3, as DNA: TGTGCCAGCAGCTTGGTGCGTCCTGGGGCCAACGTCCTGACTTTC. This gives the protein CASSLVRPGANVLTF. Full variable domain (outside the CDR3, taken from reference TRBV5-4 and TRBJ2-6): ETGVTQSPTHLIKTRGQQVTLRCSSQSGHNTVSWYQQALGQGPQFIFQYYREEENGRGNFPPRFSGLQFPNYSSELNVNALELDDSALYLCASSLVRPGANVLTFGAGSRLTVL.

The CDR3 coding sequence is TGTGCCAGCAGTCCGGGACTAGCCACAGATACGCAGTATTTT. Its translation is CASSPGLATDTQYF. The chain uses TRBV27 and TRBJ2-3, with 9 bases fitting TRBD2. The J segment lost 2 bases and the V segment lost 5 bases, leaving 2 bases of the junction unmatched. Germline V CDR1 and CDR2: MNHEY, SMNVEV (reference sequence). There are 14 residues in the CDR3.

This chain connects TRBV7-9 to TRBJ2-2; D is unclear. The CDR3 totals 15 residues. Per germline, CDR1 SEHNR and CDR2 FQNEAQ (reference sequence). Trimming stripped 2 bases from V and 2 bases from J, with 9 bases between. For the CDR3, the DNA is TGTGCCAGCAGCTTATTTGGCAGTAACACCGGGGAGCTGTTTTTT. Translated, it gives CASSLFGSNTGELFF.

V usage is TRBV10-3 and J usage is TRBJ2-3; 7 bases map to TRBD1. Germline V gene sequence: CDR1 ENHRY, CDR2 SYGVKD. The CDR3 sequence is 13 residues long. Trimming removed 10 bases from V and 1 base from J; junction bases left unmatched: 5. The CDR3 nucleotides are TGTGCCACTGGGACAGAAGGCACAGATACGCAGTATTTT. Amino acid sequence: CATGTEGTDTQYF.

The CDR3 loop is CASSPTFRQVPPFYQETQYF. The CDR3 DNA reads as TGTGCCAGCAGCCCGACCTTTAGACAGGTCCCCCCGTTTTACCAAGAGACCCAGTACTTC. The genes are TRBV6-7 and TRBJ2-5; maybe TRBD1 (6 bases). TRBV6-7 is labeled an ORF, and its function is uncertain. The CDR3 spans 20 residues. Trimming left V 6 bases short and J 0 bases short, with 29 bases between.

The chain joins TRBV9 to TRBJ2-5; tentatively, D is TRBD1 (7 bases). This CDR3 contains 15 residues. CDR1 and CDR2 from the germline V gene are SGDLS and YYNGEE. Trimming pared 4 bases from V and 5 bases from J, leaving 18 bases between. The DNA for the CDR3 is TGTGCCAGCAGCCCAGAAGACAGGGCGGGGGAGACCCAGTACTTC. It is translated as CASSPEDRAGETQYF.

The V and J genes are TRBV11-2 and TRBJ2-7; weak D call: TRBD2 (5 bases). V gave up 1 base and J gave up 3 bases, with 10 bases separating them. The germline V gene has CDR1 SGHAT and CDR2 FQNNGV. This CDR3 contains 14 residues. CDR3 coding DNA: TGTGCCAGCAGCTTAGTAGGCAGCGGCTACGAGCAGTACTTC. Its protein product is CASSLVGSGYEQYF.

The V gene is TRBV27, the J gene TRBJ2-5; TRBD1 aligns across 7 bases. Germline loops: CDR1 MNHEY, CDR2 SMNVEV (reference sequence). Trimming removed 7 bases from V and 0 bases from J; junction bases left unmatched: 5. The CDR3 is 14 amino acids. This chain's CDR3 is CASKGQAYQETQYF. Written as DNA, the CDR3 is TGTGCCAGCAAAGGACAGGCGTACCAAGAGACCCAGTACTTC.

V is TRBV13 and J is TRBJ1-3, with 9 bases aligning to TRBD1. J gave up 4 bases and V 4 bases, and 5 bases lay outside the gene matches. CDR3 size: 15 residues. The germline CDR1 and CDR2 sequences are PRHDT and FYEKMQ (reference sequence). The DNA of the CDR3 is TGTGCCAGCAGCTCTCCCGGGACAGGGGGAAACACCATATATTTT. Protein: CASSSPGTGGNTIYF.

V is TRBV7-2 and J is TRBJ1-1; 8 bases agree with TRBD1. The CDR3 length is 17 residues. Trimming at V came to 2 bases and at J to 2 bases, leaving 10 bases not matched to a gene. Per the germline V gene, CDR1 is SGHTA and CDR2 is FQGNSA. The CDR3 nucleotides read TGTGCCAGCAGCTTAATGGTTCCGACAGGGGCAAACACTGAAGCTTTCTTT. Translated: CASSLMVPTGANTEAFF.

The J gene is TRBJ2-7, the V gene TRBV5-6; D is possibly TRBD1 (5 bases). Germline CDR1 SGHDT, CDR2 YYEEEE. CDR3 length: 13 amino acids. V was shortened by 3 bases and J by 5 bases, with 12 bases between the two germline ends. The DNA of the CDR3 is TGTGCCAGCAGCTCAGGACAATCCGACGAGCAGTACTTC. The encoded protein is CASSSGQSDEQYF.

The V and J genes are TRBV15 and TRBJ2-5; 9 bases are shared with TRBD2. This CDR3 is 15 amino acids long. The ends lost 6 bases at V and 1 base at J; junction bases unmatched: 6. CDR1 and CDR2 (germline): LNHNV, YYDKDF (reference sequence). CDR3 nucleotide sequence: TGTGCCACCAGTCCCAGCGGGAGGCCCCAAGAGACCCAGTACTTC. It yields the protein CATSPSGRPQETQYF.